The 13 T cell receptor beta chains below come from one sample, sequenced in a study of CD8+CD57+ T cells in acquired aplastic anemia. The use of genomic DNA as template underpinned the TCR beta VDJ and CDR3 profiling. Using its own MiXCR run on the reads, TCRdb lists one record per CDR3 protein. The sample yields about 190,000 distinct CDR3 sequences, about 53% seen once. The sequencing input was sorted CD4+, CD8+, or CD8+CD57+ T cells (not recorded which) from PBMCs. These receptors were collected from a human donor in good health, serving as a control.

This clonotype has at least ten counts. The chain links TRBV20-1 to TRBJ1-2; TRBD1 matches at 8 bases. The CDR3 extends over 14 amino acids. The J segment lost 4 bases and the V segment lost 1 base, leaving 5 bases of the junction unmatched. Germline-derived CDR1 and CDR2 are DFQATT and SNEGSKA (reference sequence). The CDR3 bases are TGCAGTGCTAGAGTAACGGACAGGGCCTATGGCTACACCTTC. This gives the protein CSARVTDRAYGYTF.

The chain employs TRBV19 and TRBJ2-2; possibly TRBD1 for D (6 bases). The CDR3 is made up of 15 amino acids. Trimming shortened V by 0 bases and J by 8 bases, and 13 bases separated the two germline ends. Germline CDR1 is LNHDA and CDR2 is SQIVND (reference sequence). CDR3: CASSIDHWQGGELFF. CDR3 sequence (DNA): TGTGCCAGTAGTATAGATCATTGGCAGGGGGGGGAGCTGTTTTTT. Full variable domain (remainder filled in from reference TRBV19 and TRBJ2-2): DGGITQSPKYLFRKEGQNVTLSCEQNLNHDAMYWYRQDPGQGLRLIYYSQIVNDFQKGDIAEGYSVSREKKESFPLTVTSAQKNPTAFYLCASSIDHWQGGELFFGEGSRLTVL.

As concerns this clonotype: The DNA is left out, because the CDR3 cannot be placed on it with certainty; the CDR3 is given as TCRdb lists it. V is TRBV24-1 and J is TRBJ2-6; no check of the table's D call, TRBD1, against the DNA was made. A total of 20 residues make up the CDR3, ends included. Per the germline V gene, CDR1 is KGHDR and CDR2 is SFDVKD. The CDR3 is CATSDQTGTSSTSGANVLTF.

This clonotype was detected ten times or more. The gene calls are TRBV3-1 and TRBJ1-2; D call uncertain. The CDR3 extends over 14 amino acids. Trimming left V 1 base short and J 4 bases short, with 10 bases between. Looked up from germline, CDR1 is LGHDT and CDR2 is YNNKEL (reference sequence). In DNA form, the CDR3 reads TGTGCCAGCAGCCAAGTGCAGAGCGGCTATGGCTACACCTTC. As protein: CASSQVQSGYGYTF.

This clonotype was picked up many times. This chain uses TRBV7-3 with TRBJ1-2, with D tentatively TRBD1 (6 bases). The germline V gene has CDR1 SGHTA and CDR2 FQGTGA. Trimming cost V 1 base and J 8 bases, with 11 bases left between them. The CDR3 contains 13 residues. CDR3 nucleotides: TGTGCCAGCAGCTTAAGGTCAGGGGAAGGCTACACCTTC. Its protein product is CASSLRSGEGYTF.

At least ten counts were recorded for this clonotype. Being one base from a much bigger clone, this may be a read error. The J gene is TRBJ2-7, the V gene TRBV10-3; either TRBD1 or TRBD2 may fit D (7 bases each). The germline CDR1 and CDR2 sequences are ENHRY and SYGVKD. Trimming removed 7 bases at V and 1 base at J, with 20 bases between. The CDR3 has 16 residues. The CDR3 sequence is CAIKHAGDSPSYEQYF. The CDR3 coding sequence is TGTGCCATCAAGCACGCGGGGGACAGCCCTTCCTACGAGCAGTACTTC.

The CDR3 protein is CASSRPRGQGVGYSPLHF. The CDR3 nucleotides are TGTGCCAGCAGTCGTCCTCGAGGACAGGGTGTTGGTTACTCACCCCTCCACTTT. The chain uses TRBV6-5 and TRBJ1-6, with 8 bases identical to TRBD1. With V trimmed by 5 bases and J by 10 bases, 19 bases remained unmatched. The germline CDR1 and CDR2 sequences are MNHEY and SVGAGI. The CDR3 sequence is 18 residues long.

The chain employs TRBV7-7 and TRBJ2-7; the match to TRBD1 covers 8 bases. This CDR3 has 14 amino acids. Germline V CDR1 and CDR2: SSHAT, FNYEAQ (reference sequence). Trimming took 5 bases from V and 3 from J; bases not matched to a gene: 6. The CDR3 is CASSPRDRIYEQYF. CDR3 bases: TGTGCCAGCAGCCCTAGGGACAGGATCTACGAGCAGTACTTC.

A remark on this clonotype: Since a much larger clone is just one base distant, this may be a read error. V gene TRBV19 combines with J gene TRBJ1-5; 9 positions match TRBD1. The ends lost 9 bases at V and 0 bases at J; junction bases unmatched: 24. The germline V gene has CDR1 LNHDA and CDR2 SQIVND (reference sequence). This CDR3 has 21 amino acids. In DNA form, the CDR3 reads TGTGCCAGCGGCTTGGAGATCCAGGGACAGGGAATCGGCTATAGCAATCAGCCCCAGCATTTT. Translating it yields CASGLEIQGQGIGYSNQPQHF.

The chain is built from TRBV7-2 and TRBJ1-5; no reliable D call. V was pared by 0 bases and J by 5 bases, with 8 bases between. The length of the CDR3 is 14 residues. Per the germline V gene, CDR1 is SGHTA and CDR2 is FQGNSA. CDR3 sequence (DNA): TGTGCCAGCAGCTTAGCGGACGATTATCAGCCCCAGCATTTT. Amino acids: CASSLADDYQPQHF.

This chain joins TRBV12-3 or TRBV12-4 and TRBJ2-1, with 10 bases fitting TRBD2. Trimming removed 3 bases from V and 7 bases from J; junction bases left unmatched: 6. The CDR3 consists of 15 residues. CDR3 DNA sequence: TGTGCCAGCAGTTTCGAGCTAGCGGGAGTGAATGAGCAGTTCTTC. Encoded protein: CASSFELAGVNEQFF.

This clonotype was seen at least ten times. V usage is TRBV28 and J usage is TRBJ1-4; D ambiguous. Germline loops: CDR1 MDHEN, CDR2 SYDVKM. The CDR3 totals 12 residues. The germline V and J ends were trimmed by 3 bases and 8 bases, with 7 bases remaining between them. The CDR3 loop reads CASSFKQEKLFF. The CDR3 nucleotides read TGTGCCAGCAGTTTTAAGCAAGAAAAACTGTTTTTT. Combining the CDR3 with reference TRBV28 and TRBJ1-4 gives the whole variable domain DVKVTQSSRYLVKRTGEKVFLECVQDMDHENMFWYRQDPGLGLRLIYFSYDVKMKEKGDIPEGYSVSREKKERFSLILESASTNQTSMYLCASSFKQEKLFFGSGTQLSVL.

A note on this clonotype: One end of the junction fails to match germline, which may point to a read error. The CDR3 bases are TGTGCCAGCAGCGTAGCGAGACTAGCCTTCACAGATACGCAGTATTTT. Translated: CASSVARLAFTDTQYF. J is TRBJ2-3 and V is TRBV7-9; 7 positions match TRBD2. The germline V gene has CDR1 SEHNR and CDR2 FQNEAQ (reference sequence). The CDR3 loop spans 16 amino acids.